The 23 T cell receptor beta chains presented below share a single source sample, sequenced in a study of blood T cell repertoires in COVID-19. Sequencing used immunoSEQ multiplex PCR; TCRdb keeps in-frame clones, though not all of them. Of around 220,000 clones listed, around 82% are singletons. Sequencing was done on a sample of peripheral blood. Receptors were obtained from an elderly woman with active or convalescent COVID-19.

This chain's CDR3 is CASSFGDTSYEQYF. As DNA, the CDR3 is TGTGCCAGCAGTTTCGGGGACACCTCCTACGAGCAGTACTTC. V gene TRBV5-8 combines with J gene TRBJ2-7, with a tentative D call TRBD1 (6 bases). CDR1 is SGHTS, CDR2 YDEGEE, per germline. Trimming took off 5 bases at V and 0 bases at J, with 12 bases between the two ends. CDR3 length equals 14 residues.

This clone has only one observation. The V and J genes are TRBV6-5 and TRBJ1-5, with 8 positions matching TRBD1. V lost 5 bases to trimming and J lost 0 bases; unmatched junction nucleotides: 3. Per germline, CDR1 MNHEY and CDR2 SVGAGI. The CDR3 is 15 residues long. CDR3 sequence: CASSLDRGSNQPQHF. CDR3 nucleotide sequence: TGTGCCAGCAGTCTAGACAGGGGTAGCAATCAGCCCCAGCATTTT.

The V and J genes are TRBV6-5 and TRBJ1-1; D might be TRBD1 (5 bases). Between the trimmed V and J ends, which lost 2 bases and 0 bases, there was a span of 10 bases. The CDR3 length is 15 residues. Looked up from germline, CDR1 is MNHEY and CDR2 is SVGAGI. CDR3 nucleotides: TGTGCCAGCAGTTACGGGGCAGCGATGAACACTGAAGCTTTCTTT. It translates to CASSYGAAMNTEAFF.

The chain combines TRBV5-1 with TRBJ2-3; the D gene is possibly TRBD2 (6 bases). CDR3 length: 14 amino acids. V shed 0 bases and J shed 2 bases, with 7 bases lying between them. The germline CDR1 and CDR2 sequences are SGHRS and YFSETQ. The CDR3 sequence: CASSLEGLTDTQYF. CDR3 DNA sequence: TGCGCCAGCAGCTTGGAGGGACTCACAGATACGCAGTATTTT.

A single count supports this clone. The chain links TRBV28 to TRBJ2-2, with D unclear. CDR1 is MDHEN and CDR2 is SYDVKM in the germline V gene. The V and J ends lost 8 bases and 0 bases respectively, with 19 bases between them. The CDR3 spans 17 residues. CDR3 in amino acids: CASFGASANANTGELFF. In DNA, the CDR3 is TGTGCCAGCTTCGGAGCCAGCGCGAACGCGAACACCGGGGAGCTGTTTTTT. Using reference TRBV28 and TRBJ2-2 for the parts outside the CDR3, the full variable domain is DVKVTQSSRYLVKRTGEKVFLECVQDMDHENMFWYRQDPGLGLRLIYFSYDVKMKEKGDIPEGYSVSREKKERFSLILESASTNQTSMYLCASFGASANANTGELFFGEGSRLTVL.

CDR3 bases: TGTGCCAGCCAGAGGGTCGGGTACACTGAAGCTTTCTTT. Protein product: CASQRVGYTEAFF. The chain carries TRBV28 and TRBJ1-1, with D unclear. This CDR3 comprises 13 residues. V shed 8 bases and J shed 3 bases, with 13 bases lying between them. Germline loops: CDR1 MDHEN, CDR2 SYDVKM.

This clone has only one observation. The rearrangement joins TRBV30 to TRBJ1-6, with 7 bases that match TRBD1. Germline CDR1 and CDR2: GTSNPN and SVGIG (reference sequence). The CDR3 runs 14 residues. The V and J ends lost 3 bases and 7 bases, in that order; junction bases with no gene match: 6. The CDR3 protein is CAWSIKGANSPLHF. The CDR3 DNA is TGTGCCTGGAGCATAAAGGGGGCCAATTCACCCCTCCACTTT.

This clone has just a few counts. The genes are TRBV24-1 and TRBJ1-4, with TRBD1 matching over 8 bases. Trimming removed 7 bases from V and 5 bases from J; junction bases left unmatched: 17. Germline V gives CDR1 KGHDR, CDR2 SFDVKD. The CDR3 covers 18 residues. CDR3 DNA: TGTGCCACCAGCCCCCGCTCAACCGGGACAGGCGGAAATGAAAAACTGTTTTTT. Its protein product is CATSPRSTGTGGNEKLFF.

This chain connects TRBV27 to TRBJ2-1, with 12 bases matching TRBD2. V shed 7 bases, J shed 6 bases, and the junction held 16 bases outside the gene matches. The germline V gene has CDR1 MNHEY and CDR2 SMNVEV (reference sequence). The CDR3 loop spans 18 amino acids. The CDR3 DNA is TGTGCCAGCACTCTATCGAGGGAAAGACTAGCGGGAGCCAATGAGCAGTTCTTC. Protein product: CASTLSRERLAGANEQFF.

The J gene is TRBJ1-6, the V gene TRBV7-2, with D maybe TRBD1 (5 bases). The CDR3 loop spans 12 amino acids. The V gene's germline CDR1 is SGHTA and CDR2 FQGNSA. The germline V and J ends were trimmed by 11 bases and 4 bases, with 9 bases remaining between them. Written as DNA, the CDR3 is TGTGCCGTAGGGGATTATAATTCACCCCTCCACTTT. It codes for CAVGDYNSPLHF.

The chain links TRBV10-3 to TRBJ1-5; D is ambiguous. V shed 4 bases and J shed 6 bases, with 10 bases lying between them. Looked up from germline, CDR1 is ENHRY and CDR2 is SYGVKD. The CDR3 consists of 13 residues. CDR3 nucleotides: TGTGCCATCAGTGGAGGGTTAGGTCAGCCCCAGCATTTT. It translates to CAISGGLGQPQHF.

This chain uses TRBV29-1 with TRBJ2-3, with D possibly TRBD1 on 6 matching bases. The ends were cut back, 7 bases at V and 4 bases at J, with 15 bases in the middle. CDR3 length equals 13 residues. Per germline, CDR1 SQVTM and CDR2 ANQGSEA. CDR3 region: CSGGEGVADTQYF. As DNA, the CDR3 is TGCAGCGGAGGAGAGGGGGTGGCAGATACGCAGTATTTT.

As regards this clone: A junction boundary mismatches the germline segment, possibly from a read error. The chain carries TRBV28 and TRBJ2-7, with 12 bases identical to TRBD1. The germline gives CDR1 MDHEN, CDR2 SYDVKM. The CDR3 is 17 amino acids. CDR3 protein: CASSTPGGTGGSHEQYF. DNA for the CDR3: TGTGCCAGCAGTACACCGGGGGGGACAGGGGGCTCCCACGAGCAGTACTTC.

This clone was picked up a small number of times. The chain has TRBV9 and TRBJ1-2; TRBD1 matches 7 bases. With V trimmed by 0 bases and J by 5 bases, 1 base remained unmatched. The germline V gene encodes CDR1 SGDLS and CDR2 YYNGEE. This CDR3 is 13 amino acids long. CDR3 region: CASSVVGQYGYTF. The CDR3 DNA reads TGTGCCAGCAGCGTAGTGGGACAGTATGGCTACACCTTC.

The chain employs TRBV20-1 and TRBJ2-3, with D perhaps matching TRBD2 (5 bases). V lost 1 base to trimming and J lost 8 bases, with 7 bases between them. This CDR3 comprises 11 residues. CDR1 and CDR2 (germline): DFQATT, SNEGSKA (reference sequence). CDR3 sequence (DNA): TGCAGTGCTAGAGCTAGCCCTACGCAGTATTTT. Translated: CSARASPTQYF.

The chain carries TRBV10-3 and TRBJ2-1; 7 nucleotides line up with TRBD2. The J segment lost 5 bases and the V segment lost 10 bases, leaving 8 bases of the junction unmatched. The CDR3 contains 13 residues. Germline V gives CDR1 ENHRY, CDR2 SYGVKD. This CDR3 is CATCRDYNNEQFF. The CDR3 DNA reads TGTGCCACCTGCCGGGACTACAACAATGAGCAGTTCTTC.

The rearrangement uses TRBV6-5 and TRBJ2-1; weak D call: TRBD2 (6 bases). Looked up from germline, CDR1 is MNHEY and CDR2 is SVGAGI. V was pared by 8 bases and J by 4 bases, with 15 bases between. The CDR3 sequence is 14 residues long. In DNA form, the CDR3 reads TGTGCCAGCCCAACAAAGGCGGGATACAATGAGCAGTTCTTC. Its translation: CASPTKAGYNEQFF.

CDR3 sequence: CASSLATDSGYGYTF. The CDR3 DNA reads as TGCGCCAGCAGCTTGGCAACAGATTCCGGCTATGGCTACACCTTC. The chain employs TRBV5-1 and TRBJ1-2; D is unresolved. Trimming left V 0 bases short and J 4 bases short, with 13 bases between. CDR3 length: 15 residues. The germline CDR1 and CDR2 sequences are SGHRS and YFSETQ.

The chain is built from TRBV27 and TRBJ1-4; 9 bases map to TRBD1. CDR3 length: 13 residues. The V gene end was trimmed by 5 bases and the J gene end by 10 bases; junction bases not matched to a gene: 5. Germline V gene lookup returns CDR1 MNHEY and CDR2 SMNVEV (reference sequence). The CDR3 loop reads CASSDRGKGKLFF. CDR3 DNA: TGTGCCAGCAGTGACAGGGGGAAAGGAAAACTGTTTTTT.

The chain combines TRBV5-1 with TRBJ2-6; the match to TRBD1 covers 7 bases. V lost 4 bases and J lost 2; bases outside the gene matches: 9. CDR1 is SGHRS, CDR2 YFSETQ, per germline. This CDR3 is built from 17 residues. The CDR3 reads CASSTEQGNAGANVLTF. The CDR3 coding sequence is TGCGCCAGCAGCACCGAACAGGGGAATGCTGGGGCCAACGTCCTGACTTTC.

This clone was detected only a few times. This chain joins TRBV15 and TRBJ1-4; D not resolved. Germline V gives CDR1 LNHNV, CDR2 YYDKDF (reference sequence). The CDR3 has 15 amino acids. Trimming took off 0 bases at V and 4 bases at J, with 9 bases between the two ends. CDR3 coding DNA: TGTGCCACCAGCAGAGACGGGAGGAATAATGAAAAACTGTTTTTT. Protein product: CATSRDGRNNEKLFF.

The J gene is TRBJ1-6, the V gene TRBV10-3; no clear D. CDR3 length equals 15 residues. CDR1 and CDR2 from the germline V gene are ENHRY and SYGVKD. The V end lost 5 bases, the J end lost 0 bases, and 8 bases lay between the germline ends. The CDR3 sequence: CAISRGSSYNSPLHF. The CDR3 DNA follows: TGTGCCATCAGTCGCGGGAGCTCCTATAATTCACCCCTCCACTTT.

This chain joins TRBV7-6 and TRBJ2-1; the match to TRBD2 covers 10 bases. Germline CDR1 and CDR2: SGHVS and FNYEAQ. V lost 8 bases, J lost 5 bases, and 18 bases stayed unmatched. This CDR3 region has 18 residues. This CDR3 is CASYPSAPGLAAHNEQFF. The CDR3 DNA reads as TGTGCCAGCTATCCATCAGCCCCCGGACTAGCGGCACACAATGAGCAGTTCTTC.